The 3 T cell receptor beta chains in this list originate from one sample, sequenced in a study of cytomegalovirus exposure and HLA in healthy donors. Primers: 60 Vbeta forward and 13 Jbeta reverse. Sequencing used immunoSEQ multiplex PCR; TCRdb keeps in-frame clones, though not all of them. This table has 90,000 to 120,000 clones, around 74% appearing once. The sequenced sample was PBMCs. All receptors come from a woman aged 40-49 years in good health and CMV-seropositive.

The chain couples TRBV9 to TRBJ2-5, with 11 bases lining up with TRBD2. The CDR3 has 16 residues. V was clipped by 4 bases and J by 3 bases; unmatched bases: 8. From germline, CDR1 is SGDLS and CDR2 YYNGEE. The CDR3 DNA follows: TGTGCCAGCAGCATAAGCCCACTAGCGGGGGAAGAGACCCAGTACTTC. Its translation: CASSISPLAGEETQYF. The full variable domain, rest sourced from reference TRBV9 and TRBJ2-5, is DSGVTQTPKHLITATGQRVTLRCSPRSGDLSVYWYQQSLDQGLQFLIQYYNGEERAKGNILERFSAQQFPDLHSELNLSSLELGDSALYFCASSISPLAGEETQYFGPGTRLLVL.

The chain employs TRBV2 and TRBJ2-7; D is ambiguous. The germline CDR1 and CDR2 sequences are SNHLY and FYNNEI. Trimming shortened V by 1 base and J by 2 bases, and 6 bases separated the two germline ends. CDR3 size: 13 residues. CDR3 residues: CASSEGQTYEQYF. DNA of the CDR3: TGTGCCAGCAGTGAAGGGCAGACCTACGAGCAGTACTTC.

V usage is TRBV18 and J usage is TRBJ1-3; D perhaps matches TRBD1 (5 bases). This CDR3 spans 17 amino acids. Germline-derived CDR1 and CDR2 are KGHSH and LQKENI. V was pared by 1 base and J by 0 bases, with 13 bases between. The CDR3 nucleotides read TGTGCCAGCTCACCACGGGGCATTGAGAGCTCTGGAAACACCATATATTTT. The encoded protein is CASSPRGIESSGNTIYF.